The clone carrying this T cell receptor (beta chain) was detected many times. Its antigen remains unidentified. These data are taken from a study of Graves' ophthalmopathy and Graves' hyperthyroidism. At the level of the study: Hyperthyroidism was considered stable when no ophthalmopathy appeared within 18 months of follow-up. Whole-study results and caveats: Blood contained most expanded thyroid clonotypes exceeding 0.001 frequency. The model achieved 70.59% sensitivity and about 76% specificity for ophthalmopathy progression.

Amplification of TCR beta CDR3 regions used RNA transcripts. Following a first-round RT-PCR that used HTBI primers, a second-round multiplex PCR was carried out. From the multiplex PCR reads, TCRdb called clonotypes with MiXCR, one entry per CDR3 protein. This table holds over a million distinct CDR3 sequences, about 36% found once. The CDR3 totals 11 residues. Germline CDR1 is SNHLY and CDR2 is FYNNEI. V was clipped by 6 bases and J by 2 bases, with 5 bases between them. Material: peripheral blood or thyroid tissue (not recorded which). This chain links TRBV2 with TRBJ2-7; no clear D gene. The TCR was taken from an adult man with Graves' hyperthyroidism. The CDR3 loop reads CASRHTYEQYF. CDR3 DNA sequence: TGTGCCAGCAGACACACCTACGAGCAGTACTTC.